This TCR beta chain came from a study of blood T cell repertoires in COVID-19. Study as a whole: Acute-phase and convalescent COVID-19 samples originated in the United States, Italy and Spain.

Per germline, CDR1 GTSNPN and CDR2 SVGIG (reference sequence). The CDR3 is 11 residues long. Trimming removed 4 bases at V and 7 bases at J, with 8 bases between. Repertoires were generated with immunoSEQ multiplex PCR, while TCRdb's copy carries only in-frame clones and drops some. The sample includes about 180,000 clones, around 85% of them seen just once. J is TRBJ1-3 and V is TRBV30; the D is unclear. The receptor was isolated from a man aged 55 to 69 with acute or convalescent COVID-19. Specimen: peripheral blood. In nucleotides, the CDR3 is TGTGCCTGGACCCTCCTGAACACCATATATTTT. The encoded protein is CAWTLLNTIYF. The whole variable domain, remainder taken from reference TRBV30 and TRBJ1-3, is SQTIHQWPATLVQPVGSPLSLECTVEGTSNPNLYWYRQAAGRGLQLLFYSVGIGQISSEVPQNLSASRPQDRQFILSSKKLLLSDSGFYLCAWTLLNTIYFGEGSWLTVV.